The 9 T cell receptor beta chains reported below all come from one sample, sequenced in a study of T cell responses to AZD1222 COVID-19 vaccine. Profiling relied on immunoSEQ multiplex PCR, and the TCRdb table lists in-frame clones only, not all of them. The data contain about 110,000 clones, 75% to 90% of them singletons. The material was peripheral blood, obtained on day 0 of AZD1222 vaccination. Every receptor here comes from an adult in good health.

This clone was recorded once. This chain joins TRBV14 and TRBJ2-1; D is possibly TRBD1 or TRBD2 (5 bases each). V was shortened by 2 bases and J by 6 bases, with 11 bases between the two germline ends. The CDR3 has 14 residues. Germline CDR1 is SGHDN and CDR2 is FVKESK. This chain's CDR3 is CASSQLTGGNEQFF. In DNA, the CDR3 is TGTGCCAGCAGCCAATTAACAGGAGGCAATGAGCAGTTCTTC.

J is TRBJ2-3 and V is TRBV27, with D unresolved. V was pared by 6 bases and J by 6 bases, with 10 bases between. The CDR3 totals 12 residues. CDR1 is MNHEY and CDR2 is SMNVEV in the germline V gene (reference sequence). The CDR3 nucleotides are TGTGCCAGCAGGATGCTGGGGGATACGCAGTATTTT. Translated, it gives CASRMLGDTQYF.

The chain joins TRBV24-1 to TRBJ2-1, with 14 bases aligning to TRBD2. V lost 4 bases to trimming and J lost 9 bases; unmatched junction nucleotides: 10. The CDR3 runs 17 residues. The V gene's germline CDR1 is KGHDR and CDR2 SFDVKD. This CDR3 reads CATSDPKPGTSGGEQFF. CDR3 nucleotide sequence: TGTGCCACCAGTGACCCGAAACCCGGGACTAGCGGGGGTGAGCAGTTCTTC.

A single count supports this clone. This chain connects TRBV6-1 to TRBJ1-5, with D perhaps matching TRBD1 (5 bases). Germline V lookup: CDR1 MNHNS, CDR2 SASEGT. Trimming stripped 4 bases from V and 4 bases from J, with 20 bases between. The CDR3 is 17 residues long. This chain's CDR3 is CASSVSGTPRGNQPQHF. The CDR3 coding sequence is TGTGCCAGCAGTGTATCCGGGACCCCGAGAGGAAATCAGCCCCAGCATTTT.

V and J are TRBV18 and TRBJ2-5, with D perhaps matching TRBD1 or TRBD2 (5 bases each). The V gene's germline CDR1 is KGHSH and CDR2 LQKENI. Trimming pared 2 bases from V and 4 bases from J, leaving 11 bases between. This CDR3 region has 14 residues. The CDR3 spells CASSPGGVGETQYF. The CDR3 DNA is TGTGCCAGCTCACCAGGGGGTGTGGGAGAGACCCAGTACTTC.

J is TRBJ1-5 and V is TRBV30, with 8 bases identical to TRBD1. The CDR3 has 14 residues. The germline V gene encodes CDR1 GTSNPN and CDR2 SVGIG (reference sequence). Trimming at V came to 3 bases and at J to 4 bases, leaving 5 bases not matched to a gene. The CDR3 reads CAWRDRALNQPQHF. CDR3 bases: TGTGCCTGGAGGGACAGGGCCTTGAATCAGCCCCAGCATTTT. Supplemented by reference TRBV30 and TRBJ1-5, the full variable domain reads SQTIHQWPATLVQPVGSPLSLECTVEGTSNPNLYWYRQAAGRGLQLLFYSVGIGQISSEVPQNLSASRPQDRQFILSSKKLLLSDSGFYLCAWRDRALNQPQHFGDGTRLSIL.

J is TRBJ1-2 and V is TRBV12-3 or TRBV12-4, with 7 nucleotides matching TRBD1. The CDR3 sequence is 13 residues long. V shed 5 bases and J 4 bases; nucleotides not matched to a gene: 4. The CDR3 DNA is TGTGCCAGCAGTCCCACAGGGGTCTATGGCTACACCTTC. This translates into CASSPTGVYGYTF.

As DNA, the CDR3 is TGTGCCAGCAGACCCCCGGGCTGCCGAATGAACACTGAAGCTTTCTTT. Protein sequence: CASRPPGCRMNTEAFF. V and J are TRBV21-1 and TRBJ1-1. TRBV21-1 is a pseudogene segment. The CDR3 totals 16 residues.

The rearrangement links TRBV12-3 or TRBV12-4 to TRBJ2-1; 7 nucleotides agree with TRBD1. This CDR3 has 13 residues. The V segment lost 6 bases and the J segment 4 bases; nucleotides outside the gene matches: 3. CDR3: CASRDRPYNEQFF. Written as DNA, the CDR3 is TGTGCCAGCAGGGACAGGCCGTACAATGAGCAGTTCTTC.